These T cell receptor beta chains were read from a single sample in a study of cytomegalovirus exposure and HLA in healthy donors. Produced via immunoSEQ multiplex PCR; TCRdb's table is partial and in-frame only. This sample has about 150,000 clones, with 82% found just once. Sequencing used PBMCs. The source of these receptors is a male donor in good health and CMV-seronegative. Each CDR3 is given with its conserved first and last residue. The D gene is left open where the match is weak. Only some rows state a clone size, as once, few, many or a class for expanded clones.

TRBD2	NA	TRBV7-9	TRBJ2-7	TGTTCCAGCAGCTTAGGGCCTAGCGGTACCTACGAGCAGTACTTC	CSSSLGPSGTYEQYF
TRBD1	NA	TRBV16	TRBJ1-6	TGTGCCAGCAGCCAACTTGACAGGGGGACAAATTCACCCCTCCACTTT	CASSQLDRGTNSPLHF
TRBD2	NA	TRBV7-2	TRBJ2-1	TGTGCCAGCAGCCATAGCGGGGGGCCTTCCAATGAGCAGTTCTTC	CASSHSGGPSNEQFF
NA	NA	TRBV27	TRBJ2-7	TGTGTCGTGGCGGAGGGAGGCGAGCAGTACTTC	CVVAEGGEQYF
TRBD1	NA	TRBV27	TRBJ1-5	TGTGCCAGCAGACCACAGGGGCCCCATCAGCCCCAGCATTTT	CASRPQGPHQPQHF
TRBD2	NA	TRBV6-4	TRBJ2-1	TGTGCCAGCAGTGACGGACTAGCGGGAGGGGATGAGCAGTTCTTC	CASSDGLAGGDEQFF
TRBD2	NA	TRBV7-9	TRBJ2-5	TGTGCCAGCAGCTTAGGGCGGGGGGACGCCCGAGAGACCCAGTACTTC	CASSLGRGDARETQYF
TRBD2	NA	TRBV29-1	TRBJ2-7	TGCAGCGTTGCACAGGGACTAGAGTACGAGCAGTACTTC	CSVAQGLEYEQYF
TRBD1	NA	TRBV5-1	TRBJ2-5	TGCGCCAGCAGCTTGGCCGACAGGGGAAGGGAGACCCAGTACTTC	CASSLADRGRETQYF
NA	NA	TRBV7-9	TRBJ2-7	TGTGCCAGCAGCAACGACAGGAACTACGAGCAGTACTTC	CASSNDRNYEQYF
NA	NA	TRBV11-1	TRBJ2-1	TGTGCCAGCAGCCCCGGGGGAGCTAGCTCCTACAATGAGCAGTTCTTC	CASSPGGASSYNEQFF
TRBD1	once	TRBV2	TRBJ2-7	TGTGCCAGCAGCACATTTAGACAGGGTATCGCCTACGAGCAGTACTTC	CASSTFRQGIAYEQYF
NA	NA	TRBV7-9	TRBJ2-3	TGTGCCAGCAGCTCCACCCGCGGCACAGATACGCAGTATTTT	CASSSTRGTDTQYF
NA	NA	TRBV29-1	TRBJ2-1	TGCAGCGTTGCCAAATCCTACAATGAGCAGTTCTTC	CSVAKSYNEQFF
NA	few	TRBV6-1	TRBJ1-2	TGTGCCAGCAGAGACAAGTTCAACTATGGCTACACCTTC	CASRDKFNYGYTF
NA	once	TRBV5-1	TRBJ1-2	TGCGCCAGCAGCTTGGGGCAGATTGATGGCTACACCTTC	CASSLGQIDGYTF
NA	few	TRBV7-2	TRBJ2-3	TGTGCCAGCAGCTTTAGTTCCACAGATACGCAGTATTTT	CASSFSSTDTQYF
NA	NA	TRBV28	TRBJ1-5	TGTGCCAGCAGGCGGCTCAATCAGCCCCAGCATTTT	CASRRLNQPQHF
NA	NA	TRBV7-9	TRBJ1-1	TGTGCCAGCAGCTTAGTACTCGTGAGTGGTGAAGCTTTCTTT	CASSLVLVSGEAFF
NA	NA	TRBV27	TRBJ2-1	TGTGCCAGCAGTTTTATTAATGAGCAGTTCTTC	CASSFINEQFF
TRBD1	few	TRBV7-9	TRBJ2-7	TGTGCCAGCAGCTATTCGACAGGGGGTAGCGACGAGCAGTACTTC	CASSYSTGGSDEQYF
TRBD1	NA	TRBV2	TRBJ1-2	TGTGCCAGCAGTCGACAGGGAGAAAACTATGGCTACACCTTC	CASSRQGENYGYTF
TRBD1	NA	TRBV5-6	TRBJ1-4	TGTGCCAGCAGCTTGTGGGGAGGACAGGGGGCGTATAAACTGTTTTTT	CASSLWGGQGAYKLFF
TRBD2	NA	TRBV7-2	TRBJ2-5	TGTGCCAGCAGCTTGGCGGGAGGAGGGGAGACCCAGTACTTC	CASSLAGGGETQYF
TRBD1	once	TRBV6-1	TRBJ1-2	TGTGCCAGCAGCAACAGTCCCGGGACAGTGTATGGCTACACCTTC	CASSNSPGTVYGYTF
TRBD2	NA	TRBV9	TRBJ2-1	TGTGCCAGCAGCCCCGGGACTAGCGACCACAATGAGCAGTTCTTC	CASSPGTSDHNEQFF
NA	NA	TRBV5-1	TRBJ1-2	TGCGCCAGCAGCATCGCAGGGGAAGACTATGGCTACACCTTC	CASSIAGEDYGYTF
NA	NA	TRBV5-1	TRBJ2-1	TGCGCCAGCAGCTTAGGCTTTAGCGGCAATGAGCAGTTCTTC	CASSLGFSGNEQFF
TRBD2	NA	TRBV2	TRBJ2-1	TGTGCCAGCAGTGTGGGGGGAGGGCCCCGTAGTGAGCAGTTCTTC	CASSVGGGPRSEQFF
TRBD1	once	TRBV18	TRBJ2-5	TGTGCCAGCTCACCAAGACAGGGTTCCCAAGAGACCCAGTACTTC	CASSPRQGSQETQYF
NA	NA	TRBV6-5	TRBJ2-7	TGTGCCAGCAGTACGGGGTACGAGCAGTACTTC	CASSTGYEQYF
NA	few	TRBV21-1	TRBJ1-1	TGTGCCAGCAGCCTAGACAGGGAAGGGGCTAACACTGAAGCTTTCTTT	CASSLDREGANTEAFF
NA	NA	TRBV6-6	TRBJ1-1	TGTGCCAGTCTACGGGTATTGGGTAAGAACACTGAAGCTTTCTTT	CASLRVLGKNTEAFF
NA	NA	TRBV5-1	TRBJ2-7	TGCGCCAGCAGCATCGGGACTGGCTCCTACGAGCAGTACTTC	CASSIGTGSYEQYF
NA	NA	TRBV13	TRBJ2-5	TGTGCCAGCAGCTTAGACCCAGGCGGGCGAGAGACCCAGTACTTC	CASSLDPGGRETQYF
NA	NA	TRBV25-1	TRBJ1-4	TGTGCCAGCAGTCGAATAGGGCAGGGTTATGAAAAACTGTTTTTT	CASSRIGQGYEKLFF
NA	NA	TRBV30	TRBJ2-6	TGTGCCTATCCGAGCCCGACGGGCTCTGGGGCCAACGTCCTGACTTTC	CAYPSPTGSGANVLTF
NA	few	TRBV2	TRBJ2-7	TGTGCCAGCATTGAAGGTCTTTCCTACGAGCAGTACTTC	CASIEGLSYEQYF
TRBD1	NA	TRBV5-4	TRBJ1-1	TGTGCCAGCAGCTTAGAAAACAGGGGAATGGGCGCTTTCTTT	CASSLENRGMGAFF
TRBD1	NA	TRBV9	TRBJ1-2	TGTGCCAGCAGCGACGGACAGGTCGACTATGGCTACACCTTC	CASSDGQVDYGYTF
NA	NA	TRBV27	TRBJ1-1	TGTGCCAGCAGTTTATCGAGTTTTACTGAAGCTTTCTTT	CASSLSSFTEAFF
NA	NA	TRBV13	TRBJ2-1	TGTGCCAGCAGCCCCAACCCCAGGGCTAATGAGCAGTTCTTC	CASSPNPRANEQFF
NA	NA	TRBV5-8	TRBJ1-6	TGTGCCAGCAGGCTAACAGGGCTCTCTTCACCCCTCCACTTT	CASRLTGLSSPLHF
NA	NA	TRBV6-4	TRBJ2-1	TGTGCCAGCAGTGACGGGGGTGAGGGAGGCAATGAGCAGTTCTTC	CASSDGGEGGNEQFF
TRBD1	NA	TRBV7-6	TRBJ2-2	TGTGCCAGCAGCTTAGGGGGACAGGGGCTTTTCGCGGAGCTGTTTTTT	CASSLGGQGLFAELFF
TRBD1	once	TRBV4-2	TRBJ2-7	TGTGCCAGCAGCCAAGGGGCAGACAGGGGGCAATCCTACGAGCAGTACTTC	CASSQGADRGQSYEQYF
TRBD2	NA	TRBV29-1	TRBJ2-1	TGCAGCGCGGGACTAGCGGGGAACAATGAGCAGTTCTTC	CSAGLAGNNEQFF